These 21 T cell receptor beta chains were all obtained from the same sample, sequenced in a study of OX40 agonist ivuxolimab in advanced cancers. The assay was immunoSEQ multiplex PCR, and TCRdb's table has in-frame clones only and misses some. The table shows about 51,000 clones, with around nine tenths occurring only once. This specimen was CD4+ or CD8+ T cells sorted from blood, taken in a trial of the OX40 agonist ivuxolimab. Receptor source: an adult with an advanced solid tumor such as melanoma, head and neck, liver or kidney cancer.

The chain carries TRBV5-1 and TRBJ1-1; D gene unclear. The CDR3 runs 13 residues. Deletions cut 0 bases from V and 5 bases from J, with 8 bases between. Germline CDR1 is SGHRS and CDR2 is YFSETQ. The DNA for the CDR3 is TGCGCCAGCAGCTTGGGCCCGGAGACTGAAGCTTTCTTT. Its protein is CASSLGPETEAFF.

V usage is TRBV10-1 and J usage is TRBJ2-3; TRBD1 agrees at 7 bases. This CDR3 region has 13 residues. Germline V CDR1 and CDR2: WNHNN, SYGVQD (reference sequence). The ends lost 1 base at V and 8 bases at J; junction bases unmatched: 3. CDR3 loop: CASSELTGSTQYF. The CDR3 DNA sequence: TGCGCCAGCAGTGAGTTGACAGGGAGTACGCAGTATTTT.

The chain is built from TRBV2 and TRBJ1-2; D gene uncertain. The CDR3 contains 12 residues. Looked up from germline, CDR1 is SNHLY and CDR2 is FYNNEI. V was cut by 7 bases and J by 7 bases, with 13 bases left in between. The CDR3 DNA reads as TGTGCCAGCAATCGGAAAACTGGTGGCTACACCTTC. It encodes CASNRKTGGYTF.

For this clone: The junction departs from germline at one end; a sequencing error may be responsible. The chain has TRBV11-2 and TRBJ2-1; D call uncertain. The CDR3 is 16 residues long. Germline values: CDR1 SGHAT, CDR2 FQNNGV. CDR3 DNA sequence: TGTGCCAGCATCTTAGAGTTAGGGTGGTACTACAATGAGCAGTTCTTC. It specifies CASILELGWYYNEQFF. The complete variable domain, with remaining parts taken from reference TRBV11-2 and TRBJ2-1, reads EAGVAQSPRYKIIEKRQSVAFWCNPISGHATLYWYQQILGQGPKLLIQFQNNGVVDDSQLPKDRFSAERLKGVDSTLKIQPAKLEDSAVYLCASILELGWYYNEQFFGPGTRLTVL.

V usage is TRBV12-5 and J usage is TRBJ2-1; 14 bases are a match to TRBD2. Trimming took 0 bases from V and 2 from J; bases not matched to a gene: 6. Germline assignment: CDR1 LGHNT and CDR2 FRNRAP. The CDR3 extends over 19 amino acids. CDR3 coding DNA: TGTGCTAGTGGTTTGGTACACCGGACTAGCGGGAGGACCTACAATGAGCAGTTCTTC. Translated: CASGLVHRTSGRTYNEQFF.

A word on this clone: A junction end diverges from the germline sequence, so it may reflect a read error. The chain employs TRBV5-3 and TRBJ2-5, with TRBD2 as a possible D gene (6 bases). TRBV5-3 is known as an ORF, though its function is uncertain. The CDR3 has 14 amino acids. This CDR3 is CASSSRGAQETQYF. For the CDR3, the DNA is TGTGCCAGCAGCTCCCGCGGGGCCCAAGAGACCCAGTACTTC.

This chain uses TRBV12-2 with TRBJ2-7; the D call in the table, TRBD2, was not verified against the DNA. TRBV12-2 is a documented pseudogene. The CDR3 has 19 amino acids. CDR3 sequence (DNA): TGTGCAAGTCGCTTTAGGACTAGCGGGACTCCCGAGGAGGTCTACGAGCAGTACTTC. Its translation is CASRFRTSGTPEEVYEQYF.

This clone was picked up a small number of times. The rearrangement joins TRBV29-1 to TRBJ2-3; D not resolved. This CDR3 has 11 amino acids. V was cut by 6 bases and J by 5 bases, with 9 bases left in between. Germline V CDR1 and CDR2: SQVTM, ANQGSEA. As DNA, the CDR3 is TGCAGCGTGCTTCTACGAGATACGCAGTATTTT. It is translated as CSVLLRDTQYF.

This clone showed up just a few times. The genes are TRBV19 and TRBJ1-5; a possible D gene is TRBD1 (5 bases). Germline CDR1 and CDR2: LNHDA and SQIVND (reference sequence). The ends were cut back, 5 bases at V and 9 bases at J, with 11 bases in the middle. This CDR3 has 12 amino acids. CDR3 bases: TGTGCCAGTAGTCCGGGGACCCGGCCCCAGCATTTT. It specifies CASSPGTRPQHF.

The chain combines TRBV9 with TRBJ1-1; D not resolved. The CDR3 extends over 13 amino acids. V shed 1 base and J shed 1 base, with 5 bases lying between them. The germline V gene has CDR1 SGDLS and CDR2 YYNGEE. The CDR3 DNA sequence: TGTGCCAGCAGCGTAATAGAGAACACTGAAGCTTTCTTT. Protein: CASSVIENTEAFF.

V usage is TRBV2 and J usage is TRBJ2-1; 10 bases are shared with TRBD2. Germline-derived CDR1 and CDR2 are SNHLY and FYNNEI. The CDR3 spans 16 residues. After removal of 3 bases from V and 3 bases from J, the junction contained 5 bases not matched to a gene. The CDR3 spells CASSERLAGFYNEQFF. As DNA, the CDR3 is TGTGCCAGCAGTGAGCGACTAGCGGGTTTCTACAATGAGCAGTTCTTC. The whole variable domain, filled in from reference TRBV2 and TRBJ2-1, reads EPEVTQTPSHQVTQMGQEVILRCVPISNHLYFYWYRQILGQKVEFLVSFYNNEISEKSEIFDDQFSVERPDGSNFTLKIRSTKLEDSAMYFCASSERLAGFYNEQFFGPGTRLTVL.

The chain uses TRBV2 and TRBJ2-7, with D maybe TRBD2 (6 bases). The CDR3 runs 14 residues. CDR1 and CDR2 (germline): SNHLY, FYNNEI. Trimming removed 11 bases from V and 0 bases from J, with 17 bases in between. The CDR3 protein is CARDRDFPSYEQYF. The CDR3 bases are TGTGCCCGGGACCGGGACTTCCCCTCCTACGAGCAGTACTTC.

This sequence joins TRBV10-3 and TRBJ2-2; a weak D match, TRBD2 (5 bases). The CDR3 runs 15 residues. Germline V gives CDR1 ENHRY, CDR2 SYGVKD. Between the trimmed V and J ends, which lost 2 bases and 0 bases, there was a span of 7 bases. The CDR3 DNA follows: TGTGCCATCAGTGAGACCGGGGCGAACACCGGGGAGCTGTTTTTT. This translates into CAISETGANTGELFF.

The rearrangement uses TRBV6-6 and TRBJ2-1; 7 nucleotides agree with TRBD1. Germline V gene data show CDR1 as MNHNY and CDR2 as SVGAGI (reference sequence). J was trimmed by 7 bases and V by 6 bases; bases with no gene match: 9. This CDR3 spans 14 amino acids. The CDR3 DNA is TGTGCCAGCAGGATCGGGACAGCGTTTAATGAGCAGTTCTTC. Translating it yields CASRIGTAFNEQFF.

By sample fraction, this clone is large. The chain joins TRBV29-1 to TRBJ2-5; 7 bases are shared with TRBD1. This CDR3 is built from 15 residues. V was pared by 0 bases and J by 5 bases, with 9 bases of the junction left unmatched. Per germline, CDR1 SQVTM and CDR2 ANQGSEA. The CDR3, as DNA: TGCAGCGTTGAAGAAGGTAGGGGGCGCGCGGAGACCCAGTACTTC. Translated: CSVEEGRGRAETQYF.

This clone has a handful of counts. This rearrangement joins TRBV27 to TRBJ1-6; D remains unclear. Germline CDR1 and CDR2: MNHEY and SMNVEV (reference sequence). Trimming cost V 2 bases and J 7 bases, with 9 bases left between them. The CDR3 is 14 residues long. CDR3 in amino acids: CASSLHGPNSPLHF. DNA for the CDR3: TGTGCCAGCAGTTTACACGGACCGAATTCACCCCTCCACTTT.

Points on this clone: Germline and junction disagree at one end, which may indicate a read error. V is TRBV11-2 and J is TRBJ1-6; D not resolved. This CDR3 has 14 residues. The germline V gene encodes CDR1 SGHAT and CDR2 FQNNGV. CDR3 sequence reads: CTSSRPGVERTLHF. Here the CDR3 DNA reads TGTACCAGCAGCCGCCCAGGTGTAGAGAGGACCCTCCACTTT.

The rearrangement joins TRBV5-4 to TRBJ2-3; D unresolved. V gave up 1 base and J gave up 0 bases, with 9 bases separating them. The CDR3 covers 15 residues. Germline CDR1 is SGHNT and CDR2 is YYREEE (reference sequence). The CDR3 here is CASSLPTTSTDTQYF. CDR3 sequence (DNA): TGTGCCAGCAGCTTGCCCACTACTAGCACAGATACGCAGTATTTT.

The rearrangement uses TRBV5-1 and TRBJ2-5; TRBD2 aligns across 9 bases. The CDR3 totals 14 residues. After removal of 6 bases from V and 4 bases from J, the junction contained 7 bases not matched to a gene. Germline assignment: CDR1 SGHRS and CDR2 YFSETQ. Here the CDR3 DNA reads TGCGCCAGCACCCCCGGCGGGGGGGGAGAGACCCAGTACTTC. Translating it yields CASTPGGGGETQYF.

The gene calls are TRBV7-9 and TRBJ1-1; 7 bases map to TRBD1. Trimming removed 4 bases from V and 2 bases from J; junction bases left unmatched: 10. CDR3 length equals 16 residues. Per germline, CDR1 SEHNR and CDR2 FQNEAQ (reference sequence). The CDR3 bases are TGTGCCAGCAGCTCAGCTGCCGGGACAGCTAACACTGAAGCTTTCTTT. The encoded protein is CASSSAAGTANTEAFF.

The J gene is TRBJ1-4, the V gene TRBV7-9, with 7 bases identical to TRBD1. There are 14 residues in the CDR3. Per the germline V gene, CDR1 is SEHNR and CDR2 is FQNEAQ (reference sequence). Trimming cost V 4 bases and J 5 bases; bases outside gene matches: 4. CDR3 amino acids: CASSYSGGNEKLFF. The DNA of the CDR3 is TGTGCCAGCAGCTACTCAGGGGGGAATGAAAAACTGTTTTTT.